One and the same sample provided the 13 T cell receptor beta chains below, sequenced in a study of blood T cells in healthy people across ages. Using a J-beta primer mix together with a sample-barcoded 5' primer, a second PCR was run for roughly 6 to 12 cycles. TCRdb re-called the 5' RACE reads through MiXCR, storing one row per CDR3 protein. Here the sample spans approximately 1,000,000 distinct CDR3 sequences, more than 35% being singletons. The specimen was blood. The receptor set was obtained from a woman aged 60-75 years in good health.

CDR3 DNA: TGTGCCACCAGCAGAGATCGAGAAGGGATGGTCCTCGGAACCAAAAACATTCAGTACTTC. It codes for CATSRDREGMVLGTKNIQYF. The chain joins TRBV15 to TRBJ2-4; D gene unclear. Deletions cut 0 bases from V and 2 bases from J, with 23 bases between. The germline V gene encodes CDR1 LNHNV and CDR2 YYDKDF (reference sequence). This CDR3 is 20 amino acids long.

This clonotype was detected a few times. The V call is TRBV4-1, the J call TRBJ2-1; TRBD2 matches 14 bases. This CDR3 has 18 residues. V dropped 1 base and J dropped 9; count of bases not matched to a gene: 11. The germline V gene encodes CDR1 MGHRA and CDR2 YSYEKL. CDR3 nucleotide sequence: TGCGCCAGCAGCCAAGCCAACATGGGACTAGCGGGAGTAAGTGAGCAGTTCTTC. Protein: CASSQANMGLAGVSEQFF.

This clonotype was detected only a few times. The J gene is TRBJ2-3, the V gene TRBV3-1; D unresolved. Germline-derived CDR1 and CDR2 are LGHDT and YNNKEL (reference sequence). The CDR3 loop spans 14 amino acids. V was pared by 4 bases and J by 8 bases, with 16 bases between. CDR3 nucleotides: TGTGCCAGCAGCCCCTCGGCTGGGGTTGGTACGCAGTATTTT. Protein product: CASSPSAGVGTQYF.

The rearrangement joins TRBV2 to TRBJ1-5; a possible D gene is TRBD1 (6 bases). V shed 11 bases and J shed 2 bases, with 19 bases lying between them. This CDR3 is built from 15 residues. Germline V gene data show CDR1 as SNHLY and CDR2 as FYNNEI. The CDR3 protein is CAGSRTDLGNQPQHF. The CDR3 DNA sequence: TGTGCCGGTTCAAGGACAGACCTCGGCAATCAGCCCCAGCATTTT.

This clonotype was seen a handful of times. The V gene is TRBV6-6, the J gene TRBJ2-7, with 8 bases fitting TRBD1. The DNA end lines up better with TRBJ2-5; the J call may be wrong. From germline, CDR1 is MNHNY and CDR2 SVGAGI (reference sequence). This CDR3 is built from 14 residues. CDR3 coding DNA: TGTGCCAGCAGACCGGGGACAGGCAGGGAGACCCAGTACTTC. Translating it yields CASRPGTGRETQYF.

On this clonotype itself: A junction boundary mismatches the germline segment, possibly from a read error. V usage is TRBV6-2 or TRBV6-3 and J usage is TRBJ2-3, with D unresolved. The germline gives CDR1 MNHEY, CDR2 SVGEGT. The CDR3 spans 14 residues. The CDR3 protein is CASSDSELTDTQYF. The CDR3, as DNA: TGTGCCAGCAGTGACTCAGAGCTTACAGATACGCAGTATTTT.

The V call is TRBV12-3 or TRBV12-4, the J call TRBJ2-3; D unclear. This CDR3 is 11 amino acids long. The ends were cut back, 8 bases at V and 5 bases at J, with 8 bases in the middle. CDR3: CASGCGDTQYF. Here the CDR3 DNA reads TGTGCCAGCGGGTGTGGAGATACGCAGTATTTT.

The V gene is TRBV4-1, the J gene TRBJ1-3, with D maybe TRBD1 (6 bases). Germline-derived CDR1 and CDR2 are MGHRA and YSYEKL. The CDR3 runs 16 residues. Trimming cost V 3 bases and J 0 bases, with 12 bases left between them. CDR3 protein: CASSHIDRFSGNTIYF. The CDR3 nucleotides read TGCGCCAGCAGCCATATCGACAGGTTCTCTGGAAACACCATATATTTT.

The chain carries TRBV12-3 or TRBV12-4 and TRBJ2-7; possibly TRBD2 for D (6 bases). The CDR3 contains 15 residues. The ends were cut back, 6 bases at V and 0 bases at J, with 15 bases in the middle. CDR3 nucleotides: TGTGCCAGCAGCGCCCCGGGACTCCACTCCTACGAGCAGTACTTC. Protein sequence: CASSAPGLHSYEQYF.

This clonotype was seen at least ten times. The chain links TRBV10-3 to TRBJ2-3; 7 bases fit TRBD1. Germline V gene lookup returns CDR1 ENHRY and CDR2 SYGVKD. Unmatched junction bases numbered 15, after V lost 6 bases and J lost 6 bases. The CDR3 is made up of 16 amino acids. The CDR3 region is CAIRTPQGYQWDTQYF. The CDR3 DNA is TGTGCCATCAGGACGCCACAGGGGTACCAGTGGGATACGCAGTATTTT.

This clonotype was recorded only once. The CDR3 DNA reads as TGTGCCACCACCGGGGCAGAAAATCAGCCCCAGCATTTT. Its protein is CATTGAENQPQHF. The J gene is TRBJ1-5, the V gene TRBV12-3 or TRBV12-4, with a weak D call TRBD1 (5 bases). The V end lost 10 bases, the J end lost 4 bases, and 14 bases lay between the germline ends. This CDR3 has 13 residues.

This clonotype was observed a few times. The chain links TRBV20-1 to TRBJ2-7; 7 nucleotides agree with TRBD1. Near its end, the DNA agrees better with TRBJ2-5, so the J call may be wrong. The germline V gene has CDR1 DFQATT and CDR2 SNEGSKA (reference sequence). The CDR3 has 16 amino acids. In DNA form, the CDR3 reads TGCAGTGCTAGAGTCCGCTTAACAGGGGACCAGGGGACCCAGTACTTC. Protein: CSARVRLTGDQGTQYF.

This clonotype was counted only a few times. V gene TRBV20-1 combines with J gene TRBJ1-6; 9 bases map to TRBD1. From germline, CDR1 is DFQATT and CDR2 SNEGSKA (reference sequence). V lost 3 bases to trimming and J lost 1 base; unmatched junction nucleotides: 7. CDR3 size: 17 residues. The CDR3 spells CSASAGTGNSYNSPLHF. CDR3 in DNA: TGCAGTGCTAGTGCCGGGACAGGGAATTCCTATAATTCACCCCTCCACTTT.